This T cell receptor (beta chain) originates from a study of blood T cell repertoires in COVID-19. For this clone: The sample holds other DNA sequences that translate to the same CDR3.

The CDR3 sequence is 13 residues long. The V end lost 2 bases, the J end lost 5 bases, and 9 bases lay between the germline ends. Germline V gene lookup returns CDR1 KGHSH and CDR2 LQKENI. Using immunoSEQ multiplex PCR, the repertoire was profiled, and TCRdb retains in-frame clones only, with some absent. Among tens of thousands of clones listed, around 84% were seen once. The receptor was isolated from a man between 60 and 70 years old with acute or convalescent COVID-19. The gene calls are TRBV18 and TRBJ1-2; weak D call: TRBD1 (5 bases). Sequencing input: peripheral blood. CDR3 sequence: CASSPDREYGYTF. The CDR3 nucleotides read TGTGCCAGCTCACCAGACAGAGAATATGGCTACACCTTC.